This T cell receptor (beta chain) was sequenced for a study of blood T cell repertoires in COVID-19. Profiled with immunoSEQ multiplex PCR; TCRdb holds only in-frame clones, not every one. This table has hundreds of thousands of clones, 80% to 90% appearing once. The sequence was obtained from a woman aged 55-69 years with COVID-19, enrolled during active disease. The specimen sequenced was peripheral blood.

The CDR3 sequence is CASSPRGLAGSLQETQYF. CDR3 sequence (DNA): TGTGCCAGCAGCCCGCGAGGGCTAGCGGGGAGTCTACAAGAGACCCAGTACTTC. The V gene is TRBV5-5, the J gene TRBJ2-5; TRBD2 agrees at 9 bases. Germline trimming cut 4 bases from V and 2 bases from J; bases unmatched to any gene: 15. This CDR3 comprises 18 residues. Per the germline V gene, CDR1 is SGHKS and CDR2 is YYEKEE (reference sequence).